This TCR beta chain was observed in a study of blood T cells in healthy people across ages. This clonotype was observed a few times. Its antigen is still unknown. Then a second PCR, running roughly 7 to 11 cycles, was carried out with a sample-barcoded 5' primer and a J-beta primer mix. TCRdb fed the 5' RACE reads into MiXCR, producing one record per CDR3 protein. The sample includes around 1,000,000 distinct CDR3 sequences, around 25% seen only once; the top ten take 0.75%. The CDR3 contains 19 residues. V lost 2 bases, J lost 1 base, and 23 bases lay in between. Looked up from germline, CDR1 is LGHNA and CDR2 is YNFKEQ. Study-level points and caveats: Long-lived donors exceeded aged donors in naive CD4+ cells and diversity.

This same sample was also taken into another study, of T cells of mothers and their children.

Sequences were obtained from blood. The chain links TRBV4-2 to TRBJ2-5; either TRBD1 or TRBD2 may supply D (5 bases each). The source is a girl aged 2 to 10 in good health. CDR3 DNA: TGTGCCAGCAGCCAATCGACGAAGGGACCAGCAACATTCCAAGAGACCCAGTACTTC. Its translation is CASSQSTKGPATFQETQYF.